This T cell receptor beta chain was found in a study of blood T cell repertoires in COVID-19 (dated by TCRdb to between 2020 and 2021). About the full investigation: Samples covering the acute and convalescent phases of COVID-19 were provided by collaborators in the United States, Italy and Spain. Samples came from the ongoing ImmuneRACE study (first 160 participants) plus 1,254 subjects from 6 global collaborators. Where available, HLA class I and class II types were taken from metadata supplied by the sample provider and were not determined by assay-based typing. The material from the prospective study consisted of cDNA or gDNA derived from T cells, B-cell-depleted T cells, or PBMCs. Deeply sampled blood TCRbeta repertoires from subjects exposed to, actively infected with, or recovered from COVID-19 were included in the dataset. The repertoires were released in a freely available public database intended as a resource for research on the immune response to SARS-CoV-2. A de-identified subject ID, COVID-19 status, age in years and sex were almost always included in the sample metadata. The full study reports these points: Clinical and demographic metadata were provided uncurated, with the amount varying by source and participant.

Regarding this clone: Its antigen is still unknown. Base qualities are not at hand, and no much larger clone is one base apart.

For this chain, trimming is 3 bases at the V end and 0 bases at the J end, and the number of junction bases without a gene match is 6. The CDR3 runs 15 amino acids, cysteine and phenylalanine included. Just the 45-base CDR3 DNA is kept, in frame starting at base 1. The germline V gene sets CDR1 to SGHRS and CDR2 to YFSETQ. Participants in the prospective study were enrolled through a virtual design, were aged roughly 18 to 90 years, and lived in roughly 25 United States geographic areas. In the prospective study, cohorts were assigned on the basis of participant-reported clinical history obtained from a screening survey and a study questionnaire. In the prospective study, mobile phlebotomists collected whole blood, serum and a nasopharyngeal or oropharyngeal swab from each participant. Over a roughly two-month period, participants in the prospective study had the option of providing additional blood draws and questionnaires. Before DNA extraction, prospective study blood samples were shipped either frozen or at room temperature.

TCRbeta CDR3 regions were amplified from genomic DNA using the immunoSEQ Assay, a bias-controlled multiplex PCR. In the paper's pipeline: Nucleated cell counts per sample were estimated from amplification of reference gene primers within the assay. Sequence reads were collapsed and filtered to measure the absolute abundance of every unique TCRbeta CDR3 rearrangement. Productive Simpson clonality was computed per sample as the square root of Simpson's diversity index over productive rearrangements. Entries here come from immuneACCESS through TCRdb and include only in-frame sequences with V and J called. Some clones fail to appear in such tables; in the studies checked, an unresolved V gene covers under half of the shortfall, and the cause of the remainder is unknown. V and J calls and clone size are as listed in that table; D and trimming were resolved from the DNA. This sample comprises under 350,000 clones, around 85% of them detected only once. Around 4.2% of the sample lies in the top ten.

The TCR originated in a woman aged 40-49 years with acute COVID-19. The sequencing input was PBMCs or T cells enriched from blood (not recorded which). Recombination linked TRBV5-1 to TRBJ2-7, with 7 middle bases fitting TRBD1. The nucleotide sequence reads as follows: TGCGCCAGCAGCTCAGAGGACAGGTTCTCCTACGAGCAGTACTTC. Its translation is CASSSEDRFSYEQYF.